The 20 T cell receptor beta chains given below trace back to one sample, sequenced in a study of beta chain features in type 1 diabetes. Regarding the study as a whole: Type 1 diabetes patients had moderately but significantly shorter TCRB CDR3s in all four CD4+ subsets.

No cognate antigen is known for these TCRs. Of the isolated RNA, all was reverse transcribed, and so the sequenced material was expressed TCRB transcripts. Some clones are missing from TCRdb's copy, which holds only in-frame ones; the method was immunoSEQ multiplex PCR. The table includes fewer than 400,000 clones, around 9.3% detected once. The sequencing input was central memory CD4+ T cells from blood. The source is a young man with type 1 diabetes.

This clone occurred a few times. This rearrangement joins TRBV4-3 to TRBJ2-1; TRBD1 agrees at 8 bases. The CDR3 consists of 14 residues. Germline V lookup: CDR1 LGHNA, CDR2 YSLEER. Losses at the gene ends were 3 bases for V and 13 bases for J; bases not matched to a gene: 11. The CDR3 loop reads CASSQAHRGNQQFF. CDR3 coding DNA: TGCGCCAGCAGCCAGGCCCACAGGGGGAACCAACAGTTCTTC.

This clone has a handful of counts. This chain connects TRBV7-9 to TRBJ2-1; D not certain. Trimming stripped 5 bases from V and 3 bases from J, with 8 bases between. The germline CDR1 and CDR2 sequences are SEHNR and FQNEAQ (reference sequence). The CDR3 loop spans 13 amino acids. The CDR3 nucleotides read TGTGCCAGCAGCGTCGCAGACTACAATGAGCAGTTCTTC. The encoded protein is CASSVADYNEQFF.

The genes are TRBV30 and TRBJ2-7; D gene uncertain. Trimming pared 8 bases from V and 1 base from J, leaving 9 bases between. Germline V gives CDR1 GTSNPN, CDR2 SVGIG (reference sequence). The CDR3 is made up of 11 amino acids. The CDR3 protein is CAGDQSYEQYF. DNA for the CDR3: TGTGCCGGGGATCAGTCCTACGAGCAGTACTTC.

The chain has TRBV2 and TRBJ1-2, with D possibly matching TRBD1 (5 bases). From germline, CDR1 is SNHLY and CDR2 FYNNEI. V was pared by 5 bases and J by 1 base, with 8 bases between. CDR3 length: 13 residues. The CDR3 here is CASSYDSNYGYTF. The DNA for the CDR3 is TGTGCCAGCAGTTACGACAGTAACTATGGCTACACCTTC.

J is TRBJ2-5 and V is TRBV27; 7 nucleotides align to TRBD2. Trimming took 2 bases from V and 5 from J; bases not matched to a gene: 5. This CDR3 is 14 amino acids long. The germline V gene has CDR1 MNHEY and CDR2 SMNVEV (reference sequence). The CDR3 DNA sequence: TGTGCCAGCAGTTTAACTAGCGCGGCGGAGACCCAGTACTTC. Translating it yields CASSLTSAAETQYF.

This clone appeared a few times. The DNA for the CDR3 is TGTGCCAGCAGCTTAGATGGGGGGGACCAGTACTTC. This sequence encodes CASSLDGGDQYF. The chain recombines TRBV7-9 with TRBJ2-5; TRBD2 matches 7 bases. V lost 1 base and J lost 10; bases outside the gene matches: 3. This CDR3 is built from 12 residues. Germline-derived CDR1 and CDR2 are SEHNR and FQNEAQ (reference sequence).

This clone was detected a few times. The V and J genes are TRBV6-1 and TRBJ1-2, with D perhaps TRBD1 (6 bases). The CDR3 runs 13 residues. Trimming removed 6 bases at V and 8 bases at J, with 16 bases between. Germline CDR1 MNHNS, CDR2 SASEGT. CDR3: CASRWTDSGGYTF. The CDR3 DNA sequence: TGTGCCAGCAGATGGACAGACTCGGGCGGCTACACCTTC.

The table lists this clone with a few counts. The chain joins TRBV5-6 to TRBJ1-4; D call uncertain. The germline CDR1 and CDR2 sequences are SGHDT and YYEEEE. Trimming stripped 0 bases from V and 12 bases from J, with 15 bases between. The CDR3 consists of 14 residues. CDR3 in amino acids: CASSLASGKEELFF. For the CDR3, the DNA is TGTGCCAGCAGCTTGGCGTCCGGAAAGGAGGAACTGTTTTTT.

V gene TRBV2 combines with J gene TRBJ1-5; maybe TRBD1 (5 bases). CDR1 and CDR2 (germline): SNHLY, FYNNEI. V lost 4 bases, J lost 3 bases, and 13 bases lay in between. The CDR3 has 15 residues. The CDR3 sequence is CASSAEGQNNQPQHF. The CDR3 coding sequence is TGTGCCAGCAGTGCGGAGGGGCAGAACAATCAGCCCCAGCATTTT.

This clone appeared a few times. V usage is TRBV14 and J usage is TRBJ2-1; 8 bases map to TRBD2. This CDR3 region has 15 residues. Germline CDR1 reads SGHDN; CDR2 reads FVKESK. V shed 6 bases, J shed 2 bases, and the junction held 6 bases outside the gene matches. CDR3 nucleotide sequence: TGTGCCAGCAGTCCTATAGCGGGGCCCTACAATGAGCAGTTCTTC. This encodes CASSPIAGPYNEQFF.

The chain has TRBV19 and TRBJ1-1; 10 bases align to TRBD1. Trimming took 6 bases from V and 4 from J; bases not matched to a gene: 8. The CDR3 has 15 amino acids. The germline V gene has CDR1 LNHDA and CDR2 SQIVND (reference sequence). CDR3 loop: CASRRQGAEVTEAFF. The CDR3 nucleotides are TGTGCCAGTAGACGACAGGGGGCAGAGGTCACTGAAGCTTTCTTT.

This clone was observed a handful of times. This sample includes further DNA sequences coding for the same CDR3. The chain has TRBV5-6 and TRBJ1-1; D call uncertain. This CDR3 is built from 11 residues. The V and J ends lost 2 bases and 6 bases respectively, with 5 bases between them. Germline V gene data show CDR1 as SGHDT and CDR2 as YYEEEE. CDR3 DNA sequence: TGTGCCAGCAGCTTCGACTCTGAAGCTTTCTTT. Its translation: CASSFDSEAFF.

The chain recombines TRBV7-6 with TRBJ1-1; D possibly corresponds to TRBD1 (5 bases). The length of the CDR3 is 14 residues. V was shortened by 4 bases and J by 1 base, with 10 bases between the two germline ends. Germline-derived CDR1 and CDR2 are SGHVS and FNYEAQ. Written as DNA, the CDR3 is TGTGCCAGCAGCTCAGCGGGGACGAACACTGAAGCTTTCTTT. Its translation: CASSSAGTNTEAFF.

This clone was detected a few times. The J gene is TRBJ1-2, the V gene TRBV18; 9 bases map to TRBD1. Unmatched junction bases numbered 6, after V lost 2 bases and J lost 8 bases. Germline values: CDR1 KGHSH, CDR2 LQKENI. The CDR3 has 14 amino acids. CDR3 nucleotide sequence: TGTGCCAGCTCACCAACGGACAGGGGAGGAGGCTACACCTTC. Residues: CASSPTDRGGGYTF.

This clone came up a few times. CDR3 DNA: TGTGCCAGCAGTGTACAGGGAAATACGCAGTATTTT. Protein product: CASSVQGNTQYF. V gene TRBV6-1 combines with J gene TRBJ2-3; TRBD1 is a possible D gene (6 bases). Germline values: CDR1 MNHNS, CDR2 SASEGT. The V and J ends lost 4 bases and 7 bases respectively, with 9 bases between them. The CDR3 covers 12 residues.

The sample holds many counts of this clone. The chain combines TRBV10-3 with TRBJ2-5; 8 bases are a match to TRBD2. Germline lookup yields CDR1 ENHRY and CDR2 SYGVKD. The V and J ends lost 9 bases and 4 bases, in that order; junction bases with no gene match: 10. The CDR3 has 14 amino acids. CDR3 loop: CAMAAGTSLETQYF. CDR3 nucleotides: TGTGCCATGGCCGCCGGGACTAGTTTAGAGACCCAGTACTTC.

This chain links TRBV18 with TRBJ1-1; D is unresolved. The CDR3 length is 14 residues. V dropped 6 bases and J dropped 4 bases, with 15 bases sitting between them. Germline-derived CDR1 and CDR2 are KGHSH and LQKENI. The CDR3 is CASSPYREGTEAFF. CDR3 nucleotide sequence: TGTGCCAGCTCCCCGTACCGGGAGGGCACTGAAGCTTTCTTT.

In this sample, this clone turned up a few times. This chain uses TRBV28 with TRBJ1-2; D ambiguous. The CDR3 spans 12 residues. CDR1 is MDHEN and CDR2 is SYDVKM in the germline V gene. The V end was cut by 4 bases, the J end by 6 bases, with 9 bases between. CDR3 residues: CASSSASDGYTF. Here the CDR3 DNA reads TGTGCCAGCAGTTCGGCCAGCGATGGCTACACCTTC.

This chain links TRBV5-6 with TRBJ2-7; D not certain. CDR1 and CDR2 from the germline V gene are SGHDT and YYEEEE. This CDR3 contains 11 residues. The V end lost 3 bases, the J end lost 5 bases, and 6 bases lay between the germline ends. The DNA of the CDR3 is TGTGCCAGCAGCTACGGTGACGAGCAGTACTTC. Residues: CASSYGDEQYF.

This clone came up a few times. The CDR3 spells CASSGGGQGEFF. For the CDR3, the DNA is TGTGCCAGCAGCGGTGGGGGGCAAGGGGAGTTCTTC. This rearrangement joins TRBV7-9 to TRBJ2-1; the D call may be TRBD1 or TRBD2 (6 bases each). CDR1 SEHNR and CDR2 FQNEAQ come from the germline V gene (reference sequence). This CDR3 contains 12 residues. Trimming shortened V by 5 bases and J by 14 bases, and 16 bases separated the two germline ends.